This note documents a single TCR beta chain sequence. The target antigen is unknown. The CDR3 loop spans 14 amino acids. Trimming took off 11 bases at V and 1 base at J, with 17 bases between the two ends. Germline V gives CDR1 SGHTA, CDR2 FQGNSA. This entry is derived from a study of T cells after yellow fever vaccination. TCRdb reanalysed the 5' RACE reads using MiXCR and keeps one entry per CDR3 protein. The sample contains 300,000 or so distinct CDR3 sequences, 8.7% of which appear only once. Study outcomes and limitations: In FACS-sorted repertoires, abundant clonotypes from the bulk population could appear as contaminants.

The gene calls are TRBV7-2 and TRBJ2-5, with D possibly being TRBD1 or TRBD2 (6 bases each). The receptor comes from a man younger than 30 who received the YFV17D yellow fever vaccine. The material sequenced was CD4+ T cells sorted from PBMCs, taken 5 days after the yellow fever booster vaccination. Here the CDR3 DNA reads TGTGCCGCTAGGGCCACGGGGGCCCAAGAGACCCAGTACTTC. Protein product: CAARATGAQETQYF.